This T cell receptor (beta chain) was captured by sequencing in a study of T cells in narcolepsy. Study-wide context: Patients with NT1 or NT2 and healthy control donors were enrolled.

Study-wide results and limits: Autoreactive clonotypes reportedly recurred in blood of same and different patients, not controls. Autoreactive HCRT-specific and TRIB2-specific clonotypes were marked in same-patient CSF-versus-blood CD4+ comparisons. No autoreactive T cell clone sequences appeared in some memory CD4+ repertoires.

The germline V gene has CDR1 MDHEN and CDR2 SYDVKM. The CDR3 totals 15 residues. V trimming: 2 bases; J trimming: 7 bases; junction bases outside the gene matches: 8. The data were produced by immunoSEQ multiplex PCR, yet TCRdb's version contains in-frame clones alone and is incomplete. The repertoire has tens of thousands of clones, about nine tenths of them found once; the top ten carry more than 0.65%. On this clone itself: Antigen specificity is unknown.

The receptor's source is a human donor with narcolepsy. The chain is built from TRBV28 and TRBJ2-1; 7 nucleotides line up with TRBD2. The specimen was CD45RA- memory CD4+ T cells from PBMCs. The CDR3 is CASSLVTGGSNEQFF. The DNA of the CDR3 is TGTGCCAGCAGTTTAGTAACCGGGGGGTCGAATGAGCAGTTCTTC.